A selection of T cell receptor beta chains follows, all from one sample in a study of OX40 agonist ivuxolimab in advanced cancers. Profiled with immunoSEQ multiplex PCR; TCRdb holds only in-frame clones, not every one. The table shows fewer than 85,000 clones, with 92% occurring only once. The sample in question was CD4+ or CD8+ T cells sorted from blood, obtained in a trial of the OX40 agonist ivuxolimab. The receptors originated from an adult with an advanced solid tumor such as melanoma, head and neck, liver or kidney cancer. Each CDR3 is given with its conserved first and last residue. Each record gives: V gene, clone size, D gene, J gene, CDR3 protein, CDR3 DNA. A D gene is named only where the DNA matches it firmly. Size tells how often a clone was seen (once, few, many) or the class of an expanded clone, and some rows leave it out.

v_call: TRBV7-3
clone_size: .
d_call: .
j_call: TRBJ2-1
cdr3_aa: CASSSTGSSYNEQFF
cdr3_nt: TGTGCCAGCAGCTCAACAGGGTCCTCCTACAATGAGCAGTTCTTC

v_call: TRBV10-1
clone_size: .
d_call: .
j_call: TRBJ1-2
cdr3_aa: CASPEGLNYGYTF
cdr3_nt: TGCGCCAGCCCAGAGGGCCTCAACTATGGCTACACCTTC

v_call: TRBV11-2
clone_size: .
d_call: .
j_call: TRBJ1-1
cdr3_aa: CASSFLTAYTEAFF
cdr3_nt: TGTGCCAGCAGCTTCCTCACGGCATACACTGAAGCTTTCTTT

v_call: TRBV6-5
clone_size: .
d_call: .
j_call: TRBJ2-7
cdr3_aa: CASSWGDSYEQYF
cdr3_nt: TGTGCCAGCAGTTGGGGGGATTCCTACGAGCAGTACTTC

v_call: TRBV4-1
clone_size: .
d_call: TRBD1
j_call: TRBJ2-7
cdr3_aa: CASSQVQGGGEQYF
cdr3_nt: TGCGCCAGCAGCCAAGTACAGGGGGGTGGCGAGCAGTACTTC

v_call: TRBV19
clone_size: .
d_call: .
j_call: TRBJ1-2
cdr3_aa: CASSWASNYGYTF
cdr3_nt: TGTGCCAGTAGTTGGGCCTCTAACTATGGCTACACCTTC

v_call: TRBV5-1
clone_size: few
d_call: .
j_call: TRBJ1-1
cdr3_aa: CASSSGGGDFTEAFF
cdr3_nt: TGCGCCAGCAGCTCCGGGGGGGGCGATTTCACTGAAGCTTTCTTT

v_call: TRBV10-3
clone_size: .
d_call: .
j_call: TRBJ1-1
cdr3_aa: CAISESRGSLGTEAFF
cdr3_nt: TGTGCCATCAGTGAGTCCCGGGGGAGCCTCGGCACTGAAGCTTTCTTT

v_call: TRBV19
clone_size: .
d_call: TRBD1
j_call: TRBJ1-1
cdr3_aa: CASLPLRQGLNTEAFF
cdr3_nt: TGTGCCAGTTTGCCCTTGAGACAGGGTCTGAACACTGAAGCTTTCTTT

v_call: TRBV5-4
clone_size: .
d_call: .
j_call: TRBJ2-7
cdr3_aa: CASSAPRDIGYEQYF
cdr3_nt: TGTGCCAGCAGCGCCCCGAGGGACATAGGCTACGAGCAGTACTTC

v_call: TRBV27
clone_size: .
d_call: TRBD1
j_call: TRBJ1-2
cdr3_aa: CASSMDRADYGYTF
cdr3_nt: TGTGCCAGCAGCATGGACAGGGCAGACTATGGCTACACCTTC

v_call: TRBV11-2
clone_size: .
d_call: .
j_call: TRBJ2-7
cdr3_aa: CASSLAPRQANFSYEQYF
cdr3_nt: TGTGCCAGCAGCTTGGCCCCCCGACAGGCCAACTTCTCCTACGAGCAGTACTTC

v_call: TRBV5-6
clone_size: .
d_call: .
j_call: TRBJ1-3
cdr3_aa: CASSLVPSSGNTIYF
cdr3_nt: TGTGCCAGCAGCTTGGTTCCGAGCTCTGGAAACACCATATATTTT

v_call: TRBV5-1
clone_size: .
d_call: TRBD2
j_call: TRBJ2-7
cdr3_aa: CASSLSGDYEQYF
cdr3_nt: TGCGCCAGCAGCTTAAGCGGGGACTACGAGCAGTACTTC

v_call: TRBV9
clone_size: .
d_call: .
j_call: TRBJ2-1
cdr3_aa: CASSTNEQFF
cdr3_nt: TGTGCCAGCAGCACCAATGAGCAGTTCTTC